Shown below are 27 T cell receptor beta chains from a single sample sequenced in a study of blood T cell repertoires in COVID-19. Assay: immunoSEQ multiplex PCR; the TCRdb copy retains only in-frame clones and omits some. This sample has roughly 140,000 clones, with around 80% found just once. Sequences were obtained from peripheral blood. The receptors come from a woman between 45 and 60 years old with acute or convalescent COVID-19.

The chain couples TRBV14 to TRBJ2-1, with D possibly TRBD2 on 7 matching bases. The CDR3 totals 16 residues. Germline V gives CDR1 SGHDN, CDR2 FVKESK. V lost 2 bases and J lost 2, with 13 bases in between. Here the CDR3 reads CASSQIGGATYNEQFF. CDR3 nucleotide sequence: TGTGCCAGCAGCCAAATTGGGGGGGCTACCTACAATGAGCAGTTCTTC.

Note on this clone: The conserved closing phenylalanine or tryptophan is absent in this CDR3, likely reflecting a read error. V and J are TRBV7-9 and TRBJ1-2; D uncertain. This CDR3 is built from 13 residues. Between the trimmed V and J ends, which lost 3 bases and 6 bases, there was a span of 11 bases. The V gene's germline CDR1 is SEHNR and CDR2 FQNEAQ (reference sequence). CDR3 loop: CASSLGSRNGYTS. The CDR3 coding sequence is TGTGCCAGCAGCTTGGGCAGCCGGAATGGCTACACCTCC.

V and J are TRBV20-1 and TRBJ1-5, with 7 bases matching TRBD1. Germline-derived CDR1 and CDR2 are DFQATT and SNEGSKA (reference sequence). The CDR3 has 14 amino acids. The trim removed 3 bases at V and 7 bases at J, leaving 9 bases unmatched. CDR3 coding DNA: TGCAGTGCTAGTTTAGGGGGCGGAGGGCAGCCCCAGCATTTT. Its protein product is CSASLGGGGQPQHF.

The genes are TRBV18 and TRBJ2-7, with D unclear. Per germline, CDR1 KGHSH and CDR2 LQKENI. The CDR3 length is 12 residues. Trimming removed 2 bases at V and 4 bases at J, with 6 bases between. The CDR3: CASSPSRYEQYF. The CDR3 DNA reads TGTGCCAGCTCACCATCCAGATACGAGCAGTACTTC.

The chain has TRBV25-1 and TRBJ1-6; D gene unclear. Trimming removed 1 base at V and 8 bases at J, with 6 bases between. From germline, CDR1 is MGHDK and CDR2 SYGVNS. The CDR3 extends over 13 amino acids. The chain's CDR3 is CASSESQDSPLHF. DNA for the CDR3: TGTGCCAGCAGTGAATCCCAGGATTCACCCCTCCACTTT.

The chain links TRBV4-2 to TRBJ2-3; possible D gene TRBD2, 5 bases. This CDR3 is 16 amino acids long. V lost 0 bases and J lost 4, with 14 bases in between. Germline V gene lookup returns CDR1 LGHNA and CDR2 YNFKEQ. This chain's CDR3 is CASSQESASSADTQYF. The CDR3 DNA follows: TGTGCCAGCAGCCAAGAATCGGCTAGCTCTGCAGATACGCAGTATTTT.

This clone was recorded a few times. CDR3 DNA: TGTGCCAGCAGCGCCACAGGGGGCGACGAGCAGTACTTC. Amino acids: CASSATGGDEQYF. The rearrangement uses TRBV7-3 and TRBJ2-7, with 9 positions matching TRBD1. The V gene's germline CDR1 is SGHTA and CDR2 FQGTGA. The J segment lost 5 bases and the V segment lost 5 bases, leaving 4 bases of the junction unmatched. This CDR3 has 13 residues.

This clone was counted once. The same CDR3 arises from other DNA sequences in this sample as well. The chain has TRBV6-5 and TRBJ2-5; TRBD1 matches 9 bases. J lost 2 bases, V lost 0 bases, and 1 base had no gene match. The CDR3 runs 15 residues. CDR1 MNHEY and CDR2 SVGAGI come from the germline V gene. In DNA form, the CDR3 reads TGTGCCAGCAGTTACTCGACAGGGGGTCAAGAGACCCAGTACTTC. Translation: CASSYSTGGQETQYF.

This rearrangement joins TRBV4-2 to TRBJ2-2; 8 bases line up with TRBD1. Germline CDR1 reads LGHNA; CDR2 reads YNFKEQ. The V and J ends lost 0 bases and 5 bases, in that order; junction bases with no gene match: 11. The CDR3 runs 18 residues. The CDR3 DNA reads as TGTGCCAGCAGCCAAGAAGGACAGGGTGGAATTAGGACCGGGGAGCTGTTTTTT. Protein sequence: CASSQEGQGGIRTGELFF.

The chain couples TRBV9 to TRBJ2-2, with D possibly matching TRBD2 (5 bases). The germline V gene has CDR1 SGDLS and CDR2 YYNGEE. CDR3 length: 15 residues. The germline V and J ends were trimmed by 4 bases and 3 bases, with 13 bases remaining between them. CDR3 bases: TGTGCCAGCAGCCTCCGGGATGGGTACACCGGGGAGCTGTTTTTT. It yields the protein CASSLRDGYTGELFF.

The V and J genes are TRBV5-5 and TRBJ2-3; TRBD2 matches 7 bases. The V and J ends lost 1 base and 3 bases, in that order; junction bases with no gene match: 8. Germline V gene sequence: CDR1 SGHKS, CDR2 YYEKEE (reference sequence). The CDR3 extends over 16 amino acids. As DNA, the CDR3 is TGTGCCAGCAGCTTGTGGGGAGGGGAAGCGACAGATACGCAGTATTTT. It is translated as CASSLWGGEATDTQYF.

The chain links TRBV5-1 to TRBJ2-5, with unresolved D. Germline-derived CDR1 and CDR2 are SGHRS and YFSETQ. V gave up 0 bases and J gave up 5 bases, with 8 bases separating them. The CDR3 runs 13 residues. The CDR3 DNA follows: TGCGCCAGCAGCTTGGCCGTGTTGGAGACCCAGTACTTC. This sequence encodes CASSLAVLETQYF.

This clone was recorded once. The chain employs TRBV27 and TRBJ1-6; the D is unclear. This CDR3 region has 13 residues. Between the trimmed V and J ends, which lost 5 bases and 8 bases, there was a span of 10 bases. Germline V gene sequence: CDR1 MNHEY, CDR2 SMNVEV (reference sequence). CDR3 nucleotide sequence: TGTGCCAGCAGTCCTCGGGATTATTCACCCCTCCACTTT. Translating gives CASSPRDYSPLHF.

This clone was seen once. The gene calls are TRBV28 and TRBJ1-1; D remains unclear. The CDR3 loop spans 11 amino acids. V lost 10 bases, J lost 6 bases, and 12 bases lay in between. The V gene's germline CDR1 is MDHEN and CDR2 SYDVKM. The CDR3 sequence is CAITKTSEAFF. In nucleotides, the CDR3 is TGTGCCATAACTAAGACGTCTGAAGCTTTCTTT.

This chain links TRBV12-3 or TRBV12-4 with TRBJ2-3; D not certain. The CDR3 extends over 13 amino acids. V was clipped by 3 bases and J by 2 bases, with 6 bases between them. The CDR3 loop reads CASSFTDTDTQYF. The CDR3 DNA reads TGTGCCAGCAGTTTCACAGACACAGATACGCAGTATTTT.

The gene calls are TRBV2 and TRBJ1-2; 10 bases match TRBD1. The J segment lost 2 bases and the V segment lost 5 bases, leaving 5 bases of the junction unmatched. The CDR3 runs to 15 residues. Germline V lookup: CDR1 SNHLY, CDR2 FYNNEI. CDR3 DNA sequence: TGTGCCAGCAGTCATCCGGGACAGGGGAACTATGGCTACACCTTC. Encoded protein: CASSHPGQGNYGYTF.

V usage is TRBV19 and J usage is TRBJ1-4, with 9 nucleotides matching TRBD1. This CDR3 contains 15 residues. CDR1 is LNHDA and CDR2 is SQIVND in the germline V gene (reference sequence). J gave up 6 bases and V 0 bases, and 2 bases lay outside the gene matches. The DNA of the CDR3 is TGTGCCAGTAGTATAGAGGACAGGGGTTATGAAAAACTGTTTTTT. Protein: CASSIEDRGYEKLFF.

The rearrangement joins TRBV5-1 to TRBJ1-1, with D unclear. V lost 3 bases to trimming and J lost 3 bases, with 15 bases between them. Germline V gene data show CDR1 as SGHRS and CDR2 as YFSETQ. This CDR3 contains 15 residues. This chain's CDR3 is CASSWLGSWDTEAFF. In nucleotides, the CDR3 is TGCGCCAGCAGCTGGCTGGGGAGTTGGGACACTGAAGCTTTCTTT.

V usage is TRBV6-5 and J usage is TRBJ1-3; D unresolved. Trimming left V 4 bases short and J 0 bases short, with 13 bases between. Germline V gives CDR1 MNHEY, CDR2 SVGAGI. This CDR3 comprises 16 residues. This chain's CDR3 is CASSSKGDNSGNTIYF. The CDR3 bases are TGTGCCAGCAGTTCTAAGGGAGATAACTCTGGAAACACCATATATTTT.

This chain connects TRBV7-8 to TRBJ2-4; the match to TRBD1 covers 10 bases. The trim removed 5 bases at V and 8 bases at J, leaving 9 bases unmatched. There are 15 residues in the CDR3. Germline V gene sequence: CDR1 SGHVS, CDR2 FQNEAQ. Written as DNA, the CDR3 is TGTGCCAGCAGCGCAAGACAGGGGGCGGTGGACATTCAGTACTTC. The encoded protein is CASSARQGAVDIQYF.

Only one count was recorded for this clone. The rearrangement uses TRBV5-1 and TRBJ1-5; tentative D call: TRBD1 (5 bases). The CDR3 has 14 amino acids. The V and J ends lost 2 bases and 2 bases respectively, with 8 bases between them. Looked up from germline, CDR1 is SGHRS and CDR2 is YFSETQ. The CDR3 sequence is CASSLGVGNQPQHF. CDR3 DNA sequence: TGCGCCAGCAGCTTAGGGGTCGGCAATCAGCCCCAGCATTTT.

The V gene is TRBV30, the J gene TRBJ1-5, with a possible D match to TRBD1 (5 bases). The V gene lost 1 base and the J gene lost 5 bases, with 15 bases spanning the gap. The CDR3 has 15 amino acids. Germline V gene lookup returns CDR1 GTSNPN and CDR2 SVGIG (reference sequence). CDR3 sequence: CAWSGGAVDHQPQHF. In DNA, the CDR3 is TGTGCCTGGAGTGGGGGCGCCGTCGACCATCAGCCCCAGCATTTT.

V is TRBV11-3 and J is TRBJ2-2; TRBD1 matches at 10 bases. The CDR3 is 18 amino acids. Germline CDR1 is SGHNT and CDR2 is YENEEA. The V gene end was trimmed by 5 bases and the J gene end by 5 bases; junction bases not matched to a gene: 14. CDR3 DNA: TGTGCCAGCAGCCCCTCAGCTGGGACAGGGGCAAGGACCGGGGAGCTGTTTTTT. This sequence encodes CASSPSAGTGARTGELFF.

This clone was found many times. The V and J genes are TRBV6-6 and TRBJ1-6; weak D call: TRBD1 (5 bases). This CDR3 has 15 amino acids. Trimming took off 8 bases at V and 0 bases at J, with 11 bases between the two ends. Germline V gene sequence: CDR1 MNHNY, CDR2 SVGAGI (reference sequence). CDR3: CASLGQSSYNSPLHF. DNA for the CDR3: TGTGCCAGCCTGGGGCAAAGCTCCTATAATTCACCCCTCCACTTT.

V is TRBV27 and J is TRBJ1-5; 7 bases are shared with TRBD1. J was trimmed by 3 bases and V by 6 bases; bases with no gene match: 5. Germline V lookup: CDR1 MNHEY, CDR2 SMNVEV (reference sequence). This CDR3 comprises 14 residues. The CDR3 sequence is CASSVQGYNQPQHF. DNA of the CDR3: TGTGCCAGCAGCGTACAGGGGTACAATCAGCCCCAGCATTTT.

CDR3 in DNA: TGTGCCAGCAGTAGGGACAGTTTAGAAAATAATTCACCCCTCCACTTT. Amino acid sequence: CASSRDSLENNSPLHF. The gene calls are TRBV6-6 and TRBJ1-6; 7 bases match TRBD1. CDR1 is MNHNY and CDR2 is SVGAGI in the germline V gene (reference sequence). V lost 5 bases, J lost 5 bases, and 9 bases stayed unmatched. The CDR3 is 16 amino acids.

The chain combines TRBV7-6 with TRBJ2-1, with D possibly TRBD1 on 5 matching bases. Trimming took off 2 bases at V and 7 bases at J, with 6 bases between the two ends. The germline gives CDR1 SGHVS, CDR2 FNYEAQ. This CDR3 region has 12 residues. The CDR3: CASSLSGNEQFF. In nucleotides, the CDR3 is TGTGCCAGCAGCTTATCAGGGAATGAGCAGTTCTTC.